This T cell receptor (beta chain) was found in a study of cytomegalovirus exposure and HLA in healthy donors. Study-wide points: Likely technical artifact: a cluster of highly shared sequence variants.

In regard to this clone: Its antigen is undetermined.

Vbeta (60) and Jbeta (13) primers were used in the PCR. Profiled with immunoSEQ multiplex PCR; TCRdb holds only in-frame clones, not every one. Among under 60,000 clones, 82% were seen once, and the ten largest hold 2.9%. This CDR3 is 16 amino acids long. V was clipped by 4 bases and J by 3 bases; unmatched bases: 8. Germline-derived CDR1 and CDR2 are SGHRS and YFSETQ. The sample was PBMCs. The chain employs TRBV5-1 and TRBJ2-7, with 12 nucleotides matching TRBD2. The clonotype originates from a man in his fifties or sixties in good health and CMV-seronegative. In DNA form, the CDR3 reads TGCGCCAGCAGCATAGGACTAGCGGGGACTCTCTACGAGCAGTACTTC. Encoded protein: CASSIGLAGTLYEQYF.